This T cell receptor (beta chain) is drawn from a study of cytomegalovirus exposure and HLA in healthy donors. The germline V gene has CDR1 SGHRS and CDR2 YFSETQ. V dropped 3 bases and J dropped 0 bases, with 10 bases sitting between them. The CDR3 contains 14 residues. A remark on this clone: Its specificity is unknown.

The data were produced by immunoSEQ multiplex PCR, yet TCRdb's version contains in-frame clones alone and is incomplete. This sample yields approximately 210,000 clones, of which about 82% are seen a single time; roughly 1.5% belongs to the top ten. Study outcomes and limitations: For cytomegalovirus status, the classifier reportedly gave diagnoses with high specificity and sensitivity. The authors listed about 170 TCR beta chains as cytomegalovirus-associated. Researchers reported that a few CMV-associated chains were confirmed in vitro as CMV antigen-specific.

This receptor was taken from a woman aged 18-35 years in good health and CMV-seronegative. The genes are TRBV5-1 and TRBJ2-7; D remains unclear. The specimen was PBMCs. The CDR3 bases are TGCGCCAGCAGCTCTGGGCACCTCTCCTACGAGCAGTACTTC. Residues: CASSSGHLSYEQYF.